This entry lists 16 T cell receptor beta chains sequenced from one sample in a study of blood T cells in healthy people across ages. The authors ran a second PCR of about 7 to 11 cycles using a sample-barcoded 5' primer and a J-beta primer mix. TCRdb independently ran MiXCR on the 5' RACE reads; one entry per CDR3 protein. This table holds 1,100,000 or so distinct CDR3 sequences, 45% found once. The sequenced material came from blood. The receptors were gathered from a woman aged 55-70 years in good health.

This clonotype appeared a few times. The CDR3 nucleotides are TGTGCCAGCTCACCGTCGCAGGGGGCGGTCGAGCAGTACTTC. This encodes CASSPSQGAVEQYF. The chain links TRBV18 to TRBJ2-4; TRBD1 aligns across 8 bases. TRBJ2-7 matches the DNA end more closely, so the J call is doubtful. Germline-derived CDR1 and CDR2 are KGHSH and LQKENI. CDR3 length: 14 residues.

This chain uses TRBV20-1 with TRBJ2-4; D is unresolved. The ends were cut back, 1 base at V and 0 bases at J, with 13 bases in the middle. The germline V gene has CDR1 DFQATT and CDR2 SNEGSKA (reference sequence). The CDR3 is made up of 16 amino acids. The CDR3 region is CSARGAGIGAKNIQYF. The CDR3, as DNA: TGCAGTGCTAGAGGAGCAGGAATAGGAGCCAAAAACATTCAGTACTTC.

This clonotype was observed a handful of times. The V call is TRBV29-1, the J call TRBJ2-1; possibly TRBD1 for D (5 bases). The CDR3 loop spans 13 amino acids. The V gene's germline CDR1 is SQVTM and CDR2 ANQGSEA. V lost 7 bases and J lost 6, with 16 bases in between. CDR3 sequence (DNA): TGCAGCGGACAGCGAAGCTCCACCAATGAGCAGTTCTTC. Amino acid sequence: CSGQRSSTNEQFF.

This chain connects TRBV7-3 to TRBJ1-2, with 10 nucleotides matching TRBD1. The CDR3 is 15 amino acids. The V gene's germline CDR1 is SGHTA and CDR2 FQGTGA. V shed 5 bases and J 0 bases; nucleotides not matched to a gene: 3. The CDR3 nucleotides read TGTGCCAGCAGCGACGGGACAGGGGCTAACTATGGCTACACCTTC. Its translation is CASSDGTGANYGYTF.

This chain joins TRBV12-3 or TRBV12-4 and TRBJ2-1; TRBD1 matches 8 bases. Germline trimming cut 2 bases from V and 10 bases from J; bases unmatched to any gene: 10. This CDR3 region has 15 residues. The CDR3: CASSLFQGAAGEQFF. CDR3 DNA: TGTGCCAGCAGTTTATTCCAGGGGGCGGCTGGGGAGCAGTTCTTC.

This clonotype was found a few times. The chain recombines TRBV20-1 with TRBJ1-2, with TRBD1 as a possible D gene (6 bases). CDR1 DFQATT and CDR2 SNEGSKA come from the germline V gene (reference sequence). The CDR3 runs to 15 residues. V was trimmed by 0 bases and J by 8 bases, leaving 19 bases between them. Written as DNA, the CDR3 is TGCAGTGCTAGAGATCGAGTTACGGGGGCCTCCGGCTACACCTTC. Its protein product is CSARDRVTGASGYTF.

The rearrangement joins TRBV6-1 to TRBJ2-3, with D perhaps matching TRBD2 (5 bases). The CDR3 extends over 16 amino acids. Germline V gene data show CDR1 as MNHNS and CDR2 as SASEGT. V was trimmed by 1 base and J by 5 bases, leaving 16 bases between them. CDR3 nucleotide sequence: TGTGCCAGCAGTGAAGTCGGGATACAACCTCGAGATACGCAGTATTTT. Residues: CASSEVGIQPRDTQYF.

The rearrangement uses TRBV6-5 and TRBJ2-1, with TRBD1 matching 7 bases. The junction had 12 bases not matched to a gene; V was cut back by 7 bases and J by 6 bases. Germline V lookup: CDR1 MNHEY, CDR2 SVGAGI. This CDR3 has 15 amino acids. CDR3 nucleotide sequence: TGTGCCAGCACCCCTGACAGGGCTGGGGGCAATGAGCAGTTCTTC. Protein: CASTPDRAGGNEQFF.

The rearrangement uses TRBV6-1 and TRBJ1-5; D not certain. Looked up from germline, CDR1 is MNHNS and CDR2 is SASEGT. Trimming stripped 7 bases from V and 4 bases from J, with 11 bases between. The CDR3 extends over 13 amino acids. The CDR3 here is CASTWTVNQPQHF. The CDR3 coding sequence is TGTGCCAGCACTTGGACCGTAAATCAGCCCCAGCATTTT.

This clonotype was seen a handful of times. The chain employs TRBV25-1 and TRBJ1-2; 10 positions match TRBD1. CDR3 length: 15 residues. V shed 6 bases and J 6 bases; nucleotides not matched to a gene: 10. Germline V gene data show CDR1 as MGHDK and CDR2 as SYGVNS. The CDR3 DNA is TGTGCCAGCAGCCTCCCGGGACAGGGGCGACATGGCTACACCTTC. As protein: CASSLPGQGRHGYTF.

As regards this clonotype: At one end, the junction sequence differs from germline, possibly due to a read error. The rearrangement uses TRBV24-1 and TRBJ2-1; 8 nucleotides align to TRBD2. CDR1 is KGHDR, CDR2 SFDVKD, per germline. The CDR3 covers 14 residues. CDR3 nucleotide sequence: TGTGCCTCCAGCCTTTCGGGGGGGCAAAATGAGCAGTTCTTC. This encodes CASSLSGGQNEQFF.

The V gene is TRBV10-3, the J gene TRBJ1-2; 9 bases align to TRBD1. The V segment lost 6 bases and the J segment 6 bases; nucleotides outside the gene matches: 8. The germline V gene has CDR1 ENHRY and CDR2 SYGVKD. The CDR3 is 14 residues long. CDR3 loop: CAISPRDREDGYTF. Written as DNA, the CDR3 is TGTGCCATCAGCCCCCGGGACAGGGAGGATGGCTACACCTTC.

In this sample, this clonotype turned up a few times. This rearrangement joins TRBV15 to TRBJ2-3; 7 bases are shared with TRBD1. The CDR3 totals 14 residues. J lost 4 bases, V lost 3 bases, and 4 bases had no gene match. The germline V gene has CDR1 LNHNV and CDR2 YYDKDF (reference sequence). The CDR3, as DNA: TGTGCCACCAGCAGGGGGACAGCCCCAGATACGCAGTATTTT. This encodes CATSRGTAPDTQYF. Full variable domain (outside the CDR3, taken from reference TRBV15 and TRBJ2-3): DAMVIQNPRYQVTQFGKPVTLSCSQTLNHNVMYWYQQKSSQAPKLLFHYYDKDFNNEADTPDNFQSRRPNTSFCFLDIRSPGLGDTAMYLCATSRGTAPDTQYFGPGTRLTVL.

This clonotype is a singleton in its sample. The chain uses TRBV10-1 and TRBJ2-2; 13 positions agree with TRBD2. Germline V gives CDR1 WNHNN, CDR2 SYGVQD (reference sequence). This CDR3 contains 17 residues. The V gene end was trimmed by 3 bases and the J gene end by 4 bases; junction bases not matched to a gene: 5. The CDR3 loop is CASSEGLAGVGTGELFF. The CDR3 region has the DNA TGCGCCAGCAGTGAAGGACTAGCGGGAGTTGGCACCGGGGAGCTGTTTTTT.

The table lists this clonotype with a few counts. The chain has TRBV7-3 and TRBJ2-1; either TRBD1 or TRBD2 may fit D (5 bases each). The J call is uncertain, as TRBJ2-7 better fits the DNA end. Germline CDR1 and CDR2: SGHTA and FQGTGA. This CDR3 contains 16 residues. This CDR3 is CASTAGRSGPRKEQYF. The DNA of the CDR3 is TGTGCCAGCACCGCCGGAAGGTCGGGGCCCCGGAAGGAGCAGTACTTC.

The chain joins TRBV29-1 to TRBJ2-3; 13 nucleotides line up with TRBD2. The CDR3 sequence is 17 residues long. CDR1 and CDR2 from the germline V gene are SQVTM and ANQGSEA. Unmatched junction bases numbered 6, after V lost 3 bases and J lost 0 bases. CDR3 sequence reads: CSVDVGTSGISTDTQYF. CDR3 bases: TGCAGCGTTGACGTCGGGACTAGCGGGATTAGCACAGATACGCAGTATTTT.